This T cell receptor (beta chain) was identified during a study of blood T cell repertoires in COVID-19. Repertoires were generated with immunoSEQ multiplex PCR, while TCRdb's copy carries only in-frame clones and drops some. The data hold 400,000 to 450,000 clones, with roughly 88% observed a single time. The participants were between roughly 18 and 89 years old and came from some 23 US areas. Recovered Cohort 3 donors showed two negative PCRs, clearance, or symptom resolution. Sequenced sample: PBMCs or T cells enriched from blood (not recorded which). The clonotype originates from a man younger than 30 who had recovered from COVID-19.

The CDR3 protein is CASSLSFSGSLEQYF. The CDR3 region has the DNA TGTGCCAGCAGTTTATCTTTTTCGGGGAGCTTGGAGCAGTACTTC. This chain uses TRBV27 with TRBJ2-7, with D perhaps TRBD2 (5 bases). Looked up from germline, CDR1 is MNHEY and CDR2 is SMNVEV (reference sequence). The CDR3 loop spans 15 amino acids. V lost 0 bases to trimming and J lost 7 bases, with 16 bases between them.